The sample holds a few counts of the clone carrying this T cell receptor beta chain. The data were obtained in a study of T cells after yellow fever vaccination. A single record per CDR3 protein comes from TCRdb applying MiXCR to the 5' RACE reads. The data hold a few hundred thousand distinct CDR3 sequences, with 8% to 9.5% observed a single time. The starting material was PBMCs, obtained more than 35 days after the first yellow fever vaccination. This clonotype was obtained from a man aged 18 to 30 who received the YFV17D yellow fever vaccine.

The CDR3 coding sequence is TGTGCCAGCAGGGGGGACAGTTTCTGGGAGACCCAGTACTTC. Protein: CASRGDSFWETQYF. This sequence joins TRBV2 and TRBJ2-5, with 7 bases lining up with TRBD1. The junction had 9 bases not matched to a gene; V was cut back by 6 bases and J by 5 bases. The CDR3 has 14 amino acids. Per germline, CDR1 SNHLY and CDR2 FYNNEI.